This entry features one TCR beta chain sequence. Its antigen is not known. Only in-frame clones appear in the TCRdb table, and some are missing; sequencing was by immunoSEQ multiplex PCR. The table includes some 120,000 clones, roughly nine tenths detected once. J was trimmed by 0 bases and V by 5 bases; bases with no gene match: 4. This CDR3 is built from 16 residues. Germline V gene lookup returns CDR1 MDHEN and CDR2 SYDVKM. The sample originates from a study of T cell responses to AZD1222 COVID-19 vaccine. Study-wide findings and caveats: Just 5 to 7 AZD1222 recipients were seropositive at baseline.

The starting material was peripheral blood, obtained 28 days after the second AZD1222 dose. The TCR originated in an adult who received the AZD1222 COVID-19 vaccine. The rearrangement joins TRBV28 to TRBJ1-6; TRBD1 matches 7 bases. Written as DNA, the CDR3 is TGTGCCAGCAGTCCCGGGACAGACTCCTATAATTCACCCCTCCACTTT. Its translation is CASSPGTDSYNSPLHF.